The following is a T cell receptor beta chain sequence with its context. This clonotype was observed a handful of times. Its antigen remains undetermined. Base qualities are missing; no much larger clone stands one base away. The sequencer listed for this sample is Illumina NovaSeq 6000. cDNA libraries for TCRalpha and TCRbeta were prepared by 5'RACE using constant-segment primers, with sample barcodes and unique molecular identifiers added. RNA was extracted from every sample with Trizol reagent. Libraries were amplified in two PCR steps, with a second sample barcode and Illumina TruSeq adapters added in the second step. The libraries were sequenced on an Illumina NovaSeq using 2 x 150 bp paired-end reads. The paper's processing steps were these. The reads were demultiplexed and collapsed into UMI-guided consensus sequences using migec v1.2.7. Using mixcr v2.1.11, UMI consensuses were aligned to TRA and TRB V and J templates and then assembled into clonotypes. A clonotype was counted as expanded or contracted only when both edgeR and NoisET called the clonotype significant, with the noise models trained on biological replicates. For edgeR calls, a false discovery rate-adjusted p below 0.01 and a log2 fold-change threshold of 1 were applied. PCA with hierarchical clustering of max-normalized trajectories of the 1000 most abundant clonotypes was used as exploratory dynamics analysis. Each responding clone was given a CD4 or CD8 phenotype based on the CD4+ and CD8+ repertoires, which had been sequenced separately. TCRdb reprocessing: public reads trimmed at Q25 with fastp, clones called with MiXCR, in-frame beta chains kept. Rows merge per CDR3 protein into single entries with the most common DNA and genes. The V and J calls were not made by the authors but by TCRdb's processing. The sample table lists about 610,000 distinct CDR3 sequences, 17% of them with a count of one. The ten largest account for less than 10% of the sample.

This specimen comes from a study of T-cell memory formation after mild COVID-19 (dated by TCRdb to about 2021). With respect to the entire study: TCR sequence clusters from the two donors were found to be largely donor specific. Two young, previously healthy adult volunteers made up the cohort, one male and one female. In a couple of donors, T-cell clones that expanded and contracted after mild COVID-19 were followed by sequencing TCRalpha and TCRbeta repertoires longitudinally.

Paper-wide results and their limitations: SARS-CoV-2 specificity was not confirmed for the second-wave clones peaking on day 37. Balanced CD4/CD8 phenotypes were observed for clones contracting from day 15 to 85, whereas a bias towards CD4+ was observed for a second wave of clones expanding from day 15 to 37. Some responding clones were detected in pre-infection memory, which suggested that pre-existing cross-reactive memory T cells had joined the SARS-CoV-2 response. The study covered only a couple of mild cases, and larger cohorts including severe cases with pre-infection samples were considered necessary. Contracting CD4+ clones turned up mainly in the CM and EM memory subsets, whereas EMRA was where CD8+ clones were enriched.

Ficoll-Paque density gradient centrifugation was used to isolate PBMCs. Sequenced material: PBMCs or a T cell subset sorted from them (not recorded which). The sequence was collected from an adult woman who had mild COVID-19 (a few samples of this study predate the infection). The sample titles of this study are shuffled in the database, so cell type and time point are left out; the donor was told from shared clones.

The bases are TGTGCCAGCAGCTTAGCGGGGCTCAGCGGCTACACCTTC. This sequence encodes CASSLAGLSGYTF. The receptor chain draws on TRBV7-6 and TRBJ1-2, with TRBD1 as a weak D call on 5 bases. As encoded in the germline V gene, CDR1 is SGHVS while CDR2 is FNYEAQ. V is clipped by 0 bases and J by 8 bases, and the sequence between their germline boundaries is 10 bases long. Taken from cysteine to phenylalanine, the CDR3 has 13 residues. The retained sequence is limited to the CDR3, 39 bases, with the frame set at the first base.